This T cell receptor (beta chain) was retrieved from a study of Graves' ophthalmopathy and Graves' hyperthyroidism. Study details: Before any treatment was given, at initial diagnosis, peripheral blood was collected.

This clonotype has a count of ten or more. Amplification targeted the TCR beta CDR3 regions, with RNA transcripts as the source material. The workflow started with a first-round RT-PCR run with HTBI primers and then moved on to a second-round multiplex PCR. TCRdb recomputed calls from the multiplex PCR reads with MiXCR, one row per CDR3 protein. The sample has 500,000 to 800,000 distinct CDR3 sequences, about two fifths seen once. Donors with ophthalmopathy: moderate-to-severe activity, CAS ≥3, NOSPECS ≥4, duration under 3 months. Germline V gene lookup returns CDR1 LNHDA and CDR2 SQIVND (reference sequence). This CDR3 has 14 residues. Trimming removed 4 bases at V and 0 bases at J, with 10 bases between.

The receptor was derived from an adult man with Graves' ophthalmopathy. The sequenced material came from peripheral blood. The chain has TRBV19 and TRBJ2-7, with a tentative D call TRBD2 (6 bases). DNA for the CDR3: TGTGCCAGTAGTACGGTCGGGAGCTCCTACGAGCAGTACTTC. It translates to CASSTVGSSYEQYF.